This TCR beta chain is drawn from a study of shared clonotypes between healthy human individuals. Study information: The donor group consisted of a couple of women and a few men, aged 18 to 49.

Study-wide results and limits: The four-donor shared clonotypes exceeded non-shared clonotypes in generation probability, with non-shared ones scoring lower.

Naive CD8 populations comprised CD45RO-negative cells positively selected for CCR7, excluding terminally differentiated effector memory CD45RA+ cells. All participating donors were Caucasian adults from Nashville, Tennessee. Trimming removed 3 bases at V and 3 bases at J, with 12 bases between. The CDR3 runs 14 residues. Germline V CDR1 and CDR2: SGDLS, YYNGEE. For this clone: What it recognizes is unknown.

In the authors' workflow: ImmunoSEQ output lacked quality scores and full-length reads, limiting matched filtering. Repertoires were generated with immunoSEQ multiplex PCR, while TCRdb's copy carries only in-frame clones and drops some. V and J calls and clone size are copied from that table; D and trimming were computed from the DNA. The sample records hundreds of thousands of clones, 90% to 95% being singletons. The TCR sequence derives from a woman in her thirties in good health. Material for sequencing was naive CD8+ T cells sorted from blood. This rearrangement joins TRBV9 to TRBJ2-5; D not certain. CDR3 sequence reads: CASSARTYEETQYF. Here the CDR3 DNA reads TGTGCCAGCAGCGCTCGGACGTACGAAGAGACCCAGTACTTC. Filled out from reference TRBV9 and TRBJ2-5, the complete variable domain reads DSGVTQTPKHLITATGQRVTLRCSPRSGDLSVYWYQQSLDQGLQFLIQYYNGEERAKGNILERFSAQQFPDLHSELNLSSLELGDSALYFCASSARTYEETQYFGPGTRLLVL.